This T cell receptor (beta chain) is from a study of blood T cell repertoires in COVID-19. At the level of the study: Collection of acute and convalescent COVID-19 samples took place in the United States, Italy and Spain. Sources were T cells, B-cell-depleted T cells, or PBMCs; the material itself was cDNA or gDNA.

Study processing details: Reference gene primer amplification in the assay estimated nucleated cell counts. TCRdb keeps only in-frame clones here, not all; method: immunoSEQ multiplex PCR. The V and J calls and clone size are taken from that table; D and trimming were inferred from the DNA. Found here are 85,000 to 95,000 clones, about nine tenths of them singletons; the top ten hold roughly 5%. The CDR3 extends over 12 amino acids. The germline V gene has CDR1 GTSNPN and CDR2 SVGIG (reference sequence). V was pared by 1 base and J by 10 bases, with 6 bases of the junction left unmatched. V usage is TRBV30 and J usage is TRBJ1-2; 7 positions match TRBD1. This TCR was recovered from a woman older than 75 with acute or convalescent COVID-19. Material: peripheral blood. CDR3 nucleotide sequence: TGTGCCTGGAGTGCGACAGGGTTCTTCTACACCTTC. Translating it yields CAWSATGFFYTF.